The clone carrying this TCR beta chain was seen only a few times. Its matching antigen is unknown. Each CDR3 protein gets one entry after TCRdb re-called the RT-PCR reads with MiXCR. The sample lists under 850,000 distinct CDR3 sequences, roughly 18% occurring once. This specimen belongs to a study of response to subunit inactivated influenza vaccine. Study observations and caveats: Authors suggested each seasonal influenza vaccination recruits few new T cells.

This receptor was identified in a man aged 50 to 60 who received an inactivated influenza vaccine. Sequenced material: PBMCs from blood, taken less than 6 days after vaccination.

As DNA, the CDR3 is TGTGCCAGCAGTTTAGACGGGACAGGGGGTCGGTATGGCTACACCTTC. Amino acids: CASSLDGTGGRYGYTF. This sequence joins TRBV27 and TRBJ1-2; 11 bases line up with TRBD1. V lost 2 bases, J lost 5 bases, and 7 bases stayed unmatched. The CDR3 length is 16 residues. CDR1 MNHEY and CDR2 SMNVEV come from the germline V gene (reference sequence).